The 4 T cell receptor beta chains presented below share a single source sample, sequenced in a study of cytomegalovirus exposure and HLA in healthy donors. Use of 60 Vbeta and 13 Jbeta primers characterized the PCR. Assay used: immunoSEQ multiplex PCR; TCRdb lists only in-frame clones, some missing. The sample yields more than 95,000 clones, around 80% seen once. Sequencing was carried out using PBMCs. These receptor sequences come from a man aged 30 to 39 in good health and CMV-seropositive.

The rearrangement joins TRBV6-5 to TRBJ2-7; D is unresolved. This CDR3 spans 14 amino acids. Germline CDR1 and CDR2: MNHEY and SVGAGI. V lost 4 bases, J lost 0 bases, and 10 bases lay in between. The chain's CDR3 is CASSFLGSSYEQYF. In DNA, the CDR3 is TGTGCCAGCAGTTTCCTCGGTTCCTCCTACGAGCAGTACTTC.

The chain joins TRBV5-4 to TRBJ1-2; D possibly corresponds to TRBD1 (6 bases). Between the trimmed V and J ends, which lost 0 bases and 6 bases, there was a span of 24 bases. Germline V CDR1 and CDR2: SGHNT, YYREEE (reference sequence). The CDR3 length is 18 residues. CDR3 region: CASSLGGGGFRFGHGYTF. The CDR3 nucleotides are TGTGCCAGCAGCTTGGGGGGGGGCGGATTTCGCTTTGGTCATGGCTACACCTTC.

The chain has TRBV7-6 and TRBJ2-7; D may be TRBD2 (5 bases). Per the germline V gene, CDR1 is SGHVS and CDR2 is FNYEAQ. Trimming pared 5 bases from V and 6 bases from J, leaving 11 bases between. The CDR3 runs 12 residues. CDR3 amino acids: CASSAGGVEQYF. For the CDR3, the DNA is TGTGCCAGCAGCGCCGGAGGTGTCGAGCAGTACTTC.

The rearrangement uses TRBV27 and TRBJ1-2; TRBD1 matches at 8 bases. Germline-derived CDR1 and CDR2 are MNHEY and SMNVEV (reference sequence). CDR3 size: 14 residues. With 7 bases clipped from V and 6 bases from J, the junction kept 10 bases outside the gene matches. CDR3 sequence: CASTHSGQGHGYTF. DNA of the CDR3: TGTGCCAGCACCCATAGCGGACAGGGCCATGGCTACACCTTC.